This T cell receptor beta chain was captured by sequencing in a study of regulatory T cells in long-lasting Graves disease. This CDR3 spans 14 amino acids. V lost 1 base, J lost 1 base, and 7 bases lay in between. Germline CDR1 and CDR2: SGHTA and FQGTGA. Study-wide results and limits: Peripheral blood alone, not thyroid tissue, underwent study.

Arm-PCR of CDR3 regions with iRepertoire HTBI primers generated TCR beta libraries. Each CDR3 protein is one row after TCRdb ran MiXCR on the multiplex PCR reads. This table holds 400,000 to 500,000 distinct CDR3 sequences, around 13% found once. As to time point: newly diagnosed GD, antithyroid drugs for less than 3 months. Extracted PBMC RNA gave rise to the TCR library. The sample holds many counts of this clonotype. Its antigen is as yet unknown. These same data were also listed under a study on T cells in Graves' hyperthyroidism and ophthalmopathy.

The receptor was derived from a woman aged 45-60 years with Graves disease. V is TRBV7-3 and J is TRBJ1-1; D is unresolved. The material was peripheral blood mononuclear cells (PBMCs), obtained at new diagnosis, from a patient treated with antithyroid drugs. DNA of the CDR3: TGTGCCAGCAGCTTAAATTTGGAGAACACTGAAGCTTTCTTT. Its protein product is CASSLNLENTEAFF.